This T cell receptor beta chain is drawn from a study of blood T cells in healthy people across ages (dated by TCRdb to between 2015 and 2016). With respect to the entire study: In model experiments, template switching captured roughly one uniquely barcoded TCR beta cDNA molecule for every two T cells. Four age groups were formed from the donors: young (average approximately 15 years), middle-aged (approximately 40), aged (around 68) and long-lived (about 80). Using the same blood draw, the study looked at two additional independent replicas of 1 million unique cDNA reads for two donors, one aged 18 to 30 and the other aged 80 or older. Using deep sequencing normalized with unique cDNA molecular identifiers, the study measured how TCR beta repertoire diversity changes with age.

Library construction relied on 5' RACE. Sequencing relied on an Illumina HiSeq 2500. A second PCR of roughly 7 to 11 cycles was performed with a sample-barcoded 5' primer and a J-beta primer mix. Each TCR beta cDNA molecule received a unique molecular identifier from a template-switch 5' adaptor carrying 12 random nucleotides. At least 2.5 million CDR3-containing paired-end reads were obtained from each sample. First-strand cDNA was synthesized from all RNA with the Mint cDNA synthesis kit, primed by a TRBC-specific oligonucleotide. After uracil-DNA glycosylase treatment, a first 18-cycle PCR used universal primers M1SS and BC2_uni_R on all cDNA. In the source study's methods: For normalization, 1 million high-quality reads were randomly selected from each sample, with every read carrying a distinct molecular identifier. Instead of being binned into consensus sequences, reads that shared molecular identifiers were thrown out. MiTCR, run with a Q25 quality threshold and the strictest error-elimination algorithm, handled CDR3 identification, clonotype clustering and error correction. A nonparametric unseen species model with Euler transformation was used to estimate a lower bound on total TCR beta diversity. Through fastp at Q25 and MiXCR, TCRdb rebuilt clones from the public reads, retaining in-frame beta chains. Rows are combined by CDR3 protein, so each entry shows the most common genes and DNA. For this entry, the V and J calls and clone size follow TCRdb and not the study's own pipeline. The sample records about 780,000 distinct CDR3 sequences, more than 25% of which are singletons. The ten largest clones take up approximately 2.9% of the sample.

The roughly 39 donors, aged roughly 6 to 95 years, were systemically healthy Caucasian individuals from Russia. Each donor gave 9 to 10 milliliters of peripheral blood, collected into EDTA-treated Vacutainer tubes. Ficoll-Paque density-gradient centrifugation was used to isolate PBMCs, with at least 6 million per sample. Total RNA, at least 6 micrograms per sample, was extracted from PBMCs with Trizol reagent. Naive CD45RAhigh/CD27high T cell percentages were measured by flow cytometry on a PBMC aliquot from every donor. Broad study findings and their caveats: Compared with the aged group, more naive CD4+ T cells, fewer expanded clones and increased TCR diversity were shown by the long-lived group, suggesting age selection. Bulk unsorted PBMC profiling prevented conclusive comparison of naive and antigen-experienced compartments. Donor CMV infection status was unknown, potentially confounding age-related changes in expanded clonotypes. Total diversity estimates from one million sequenced T cells were considered lower bounds and underestimates. Observed TCR beta diversity per million T cells fell roughly linearly with age, and a significant reduction was already apparent by age around 36. A strong correlation was found between observed TCR beta diversity and the percentage of naive T cells measured by flow cytometry.

The sample holds a few counts of this clonotype. What this receptor recognizes is not known. Base qualities were left out, and no much larger clone turns up one base away. CDR1 DFQATT and CDR2 SNEGSKA were looked up in the germline V gene (reference sequence). Measured from the cysteine to the phenylalanine, the CDR3 is 13 residues long. The DNA shown is the 39-base CDR3, in frame from base 1. V loses 0 bases at its end and J loses 5 bases; junction bases beyond the gene matches: 3. This sample was also put to use in a study of T cells of mothers and their children. As the second publication notes: Nine systemically healthy Caucasian individuals, comprising three mothers and their six children, were included as donors. cDNA synthesis used all of the extracted RNA, with approximately 1.6 ug of RNA in each 15 ul reaction. Sample barcodes and 2-4 random nucleotides were added via the M1S primer in the second PCR. Each mother yielded over 9.5 million TCR beta CDR3 reads and each child some 3 million reads. Thymic selection shapes the output of TCR recombination in a similar way in related and unrelated pairs, and inherited differences have a minor effect. Normalized repertoire overlap in related mother-child pairs was always slightly higher than in unrelated mother-child pairs, but the difference was never significant. With a sensitivity of approximately 100 clones per million clonotypes, no persistent microchimeric T cell clones were detected. In the study, deep NGS was used to compare the TCR beta repertoires of mothers and children, and features distinguishing related mother-child pairs from unrelated individuals were sought. On average, the children were about 10 +/- 4 years old, while the mothers were 40 +/- 4 years old. After adapter ligation with NEBNext reagents, the libraries were sequenced on Illumina HiSeq 2000 with 100+100 nt paired-end reads. To avoid cross-contamination, the mother libraries and the child libraries were prepared a month apart and sequenced in separate runs. Each donor had between 500,000 and 2,000,000 distinct TCR beta clonotypes identified. Naive TCR beta clonotypes were estimated from low-frequency clonotypes matched to each donor's FACS-determined naive share, without sorting.

The sequenced material came from blood. This TCR was sampled from a boy aged 5-17 years in good health. The V and J segments used are TRBV20-1 and TRBJ2-5; 7 central nucleotides agree with TRBD2. CDR3 protein: CSAREGGLETQYF. The DNA sequence is given as TGCAGTGCTAGAGAGGGGGGGTTGGAGACCCAGTACTTC.